This TCR beta chain was found in a study of T cells after yellow fever vaccination. TCRdb re-called the 5' RACE reads with MiXCR, one entry per CDR3 protein. The sample lists 130,000 or so distinct CDR3 sequences, 13% to 15% occurring once. In regard to this clonotype: What it binds is not known.

The study, taken as a whole, reports: Only a minor proportion of clonotypes was detected across both CD4 and CD8 compartments. A large majority of primary-vaccination clones showed up again after the booster (about 97% CD4, 88% CD8).

The sequenced sample was CD8+ T cells sorted from PBMCs, obtained 5 days after the yellow fever booster vaccination. This TCR came from a man between 18 and 29 years old who received the YFV17D yellow fever vaccine.

The CDR3 region has the DNA TGTGCCATCAGTGAGTCCCTAGCGGGGAGCACAGATACGCAGTATTTT. This encodes CAISESLAGSTDTQYF. V usage is TRBV10-3 and J usage is TRBJ2-3, with 9 bases fitting TRBD2. The length of the CDR3 is 16 residues. Germline V lookup: CDR1 ENHRY, CDR2 SYGVKD. J gave up 0 bases and V 0 bases, and 1 base lay outside the gene matches.